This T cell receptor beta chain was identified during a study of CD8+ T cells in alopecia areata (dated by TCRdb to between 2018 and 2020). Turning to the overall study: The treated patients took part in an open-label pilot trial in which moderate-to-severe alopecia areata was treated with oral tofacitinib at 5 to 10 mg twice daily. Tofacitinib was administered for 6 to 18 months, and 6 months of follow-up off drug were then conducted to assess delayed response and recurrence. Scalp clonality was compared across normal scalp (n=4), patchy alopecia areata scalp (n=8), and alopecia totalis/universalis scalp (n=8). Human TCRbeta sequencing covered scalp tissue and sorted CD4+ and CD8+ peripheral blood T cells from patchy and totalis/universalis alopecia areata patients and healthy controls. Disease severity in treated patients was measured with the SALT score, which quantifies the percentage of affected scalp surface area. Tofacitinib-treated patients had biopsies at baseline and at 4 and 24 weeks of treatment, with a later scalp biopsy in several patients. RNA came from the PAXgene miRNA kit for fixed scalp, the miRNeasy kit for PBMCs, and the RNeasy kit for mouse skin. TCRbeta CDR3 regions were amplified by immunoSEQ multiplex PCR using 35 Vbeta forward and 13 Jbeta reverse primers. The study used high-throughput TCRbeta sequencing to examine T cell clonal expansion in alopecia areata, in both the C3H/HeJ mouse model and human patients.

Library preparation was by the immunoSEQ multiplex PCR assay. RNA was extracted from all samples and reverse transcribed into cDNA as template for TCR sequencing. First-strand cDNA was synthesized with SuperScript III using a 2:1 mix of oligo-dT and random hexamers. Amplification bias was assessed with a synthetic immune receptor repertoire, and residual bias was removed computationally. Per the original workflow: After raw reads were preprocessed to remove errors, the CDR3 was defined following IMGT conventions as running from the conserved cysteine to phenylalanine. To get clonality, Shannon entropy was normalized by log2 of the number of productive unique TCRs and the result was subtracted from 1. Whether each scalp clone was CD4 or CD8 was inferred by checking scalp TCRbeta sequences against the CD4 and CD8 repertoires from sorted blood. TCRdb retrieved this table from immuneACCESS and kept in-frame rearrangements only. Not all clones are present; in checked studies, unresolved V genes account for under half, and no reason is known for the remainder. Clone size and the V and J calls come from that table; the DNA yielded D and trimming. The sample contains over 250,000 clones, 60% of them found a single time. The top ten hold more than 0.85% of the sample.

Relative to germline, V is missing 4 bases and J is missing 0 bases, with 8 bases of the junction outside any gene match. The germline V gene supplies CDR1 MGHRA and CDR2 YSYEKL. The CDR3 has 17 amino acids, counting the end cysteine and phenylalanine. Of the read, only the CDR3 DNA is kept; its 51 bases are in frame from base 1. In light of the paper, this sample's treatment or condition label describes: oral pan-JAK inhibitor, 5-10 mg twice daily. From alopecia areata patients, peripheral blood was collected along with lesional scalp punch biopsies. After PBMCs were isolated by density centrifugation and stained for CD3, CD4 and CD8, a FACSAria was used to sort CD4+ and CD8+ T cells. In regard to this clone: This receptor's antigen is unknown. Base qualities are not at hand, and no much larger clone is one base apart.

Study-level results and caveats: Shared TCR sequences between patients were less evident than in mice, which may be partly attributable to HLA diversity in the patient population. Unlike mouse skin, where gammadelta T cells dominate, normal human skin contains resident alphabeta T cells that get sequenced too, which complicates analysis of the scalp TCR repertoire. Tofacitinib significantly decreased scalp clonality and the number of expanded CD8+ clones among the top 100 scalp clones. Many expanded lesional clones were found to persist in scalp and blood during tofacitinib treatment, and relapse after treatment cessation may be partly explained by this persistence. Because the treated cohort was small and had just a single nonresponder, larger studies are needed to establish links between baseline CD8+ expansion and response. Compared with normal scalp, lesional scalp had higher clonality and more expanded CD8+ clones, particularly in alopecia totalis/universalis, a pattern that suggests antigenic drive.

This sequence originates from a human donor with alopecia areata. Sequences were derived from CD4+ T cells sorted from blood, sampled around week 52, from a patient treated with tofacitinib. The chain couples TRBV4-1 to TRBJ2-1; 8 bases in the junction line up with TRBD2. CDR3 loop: CASSPGVSGASYNEQFF. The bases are TGCGCCAGCAGCCCCGGGGTTAGCGGGGCCTCCTACAATGAGCAGTTCTTC.